These 10 T cell receptor beta chains were sequenced from one sample in a study of Ad26.COV2.S vaccination and SARS-CoV-2 variants. Sequenced by immunoSEQ multiplex PCR; TCRdb stores in-frame clones only, minus some. Of 75,000 to 100,000 clones listed, 82% were seen once; the top ten hold 16%. The input for sequencing was peripheral blood, taken after recovery from COVID-19. These receptors were obtained from a human donor who had recovered from COVID-19.

This clone was observed a single time. The chain carries TRBV5-4 and TRBJ2-3; TRBD1 might be the D (6 bases). With 4 bases removed from V and 10 bases from J, the gap between germline ends came to 22 bases. This CDR3 spans 15 amino acids. CDR1 and CDR2 from the germline V gene are SGHNT and YYREEE (reference sequence). The CDR3 is CASSPRGRGRGSQYF. Here the CDR3 DNA reads TGTGCCAGCAGCCCCAGGGGCAGGGGCAGGGGCTCGCAGTATTTT.

This rearrangement joins TRBV6-6 to TRBJ2-7; tentative D call: TRBD2 (5 bases). V gave up 5 bases and J gave up 2 bases, with 13 bases separating them. Per germline, CDR1 MNHNY and CDR2 SVGAGI (reference sequence). The CDR3 has 14 amino acids. The chain's CDR3 is CASSTSDGAYEQYF. The CDR3 DNA is TGTGCCAGCAGTACCTCGGACGGGGCCTACGAGCAGTACTTC.

The chain recombines TRBV18 with TRBJ2-1; 8 nucleotides agree with TRBD2. The V and J ends lost 5 bases and 5 bases, in that order; junction bases with no gene match: 5. Germline CDR1 is KGHSH and CDR2 is LQKENI. The CDR3 is 14 amino acids. CDR3 sequence: CASSSSAGDNEQFF. CDR3 nucleotides: TGTGCCAGCTCATCCTCAGCGGGAGACAATGAGCAGTTCTTC.

In this sample, this clone turned up a few times. The chain links TRBV7-2 to TRBJ2-1; D is unresolved. Germline V gives CDR1 SGHTA, CDR2 FQGNSA. This CDR3 contains 14 residues. V lost 1 base, J lost 4 bases, and 8 bases lay in between. This CDR3 reads CASSLVTEYNEQFF. In nucleotides, the CDR3 is TGTGCCAGCAGCTTAGTCACAGAATACAATGAGCAGTTCTTC.

The CDR3 is CASSPGQGFNQPQHF. In nucleotides, the CDR3 is TGTGCCAGCTCACCGGGACAGGGTTTCAATCAGCCCCAGCATTTT. The rearrangement uses TRBV18 and TRBJ1-5; 9 bases agree with TRBD1. V lost 3 bases and J lost 3; bases outside the gene matches: 3. This CDR3 is 15 amino acids long. Per germline, CDR1 KGHSH and CDR2 LQKENI.

The chain couples TRBV6-5 to TRBJ2-3; D perhaps matches TRBD1 (5 bases). Trimming pared 2 bases from V and 2 bases from J, leaving 11 bases between. Per the germline V gene, CDR1 is MNHEY and CDR2 is SVGAGI. CDR3 length equals 15 residues. CDR3 sequence: CASSYGSGFTDTQYF. The CDR3 DNA reads as TGTGCCAGCAGTTACGGGTCAGGGTTCACAGATACGCAGTATTTT.

This clone was detected a few times. V is TRBV5-1 and J is TRBJ2-1; 8 positions agree with TRBD2. J lost 7 bases, V lost 3 bases, and 6 bases had no gene match. The CDR3 has 14 residues. The germline gives CDR1 SGHRS, CDR2 YFSETQ. DNA for the CDR3: TGCGCCAGCAGCTACGGGGGGGCGGGTAATGAGCAGTTCTTC. This translates into CASSYGGAGNEQFF.

The CDR3 spells CASSLISGEWLLGEQYF. The CDR3 nucleotides are TGCGCCAGCAGCCTCATTAGCGGAGAGTGGCTCCTAGGCGAGCAGTACTTC. The rearrangement links TRBV5-1 to TRBJ2-7; tentative D call: TRBD2 (6 bases). V lost 4 bases and J lost 6, with 26 bases in between. The length of the CDR3 is 17 residues. In germline, CDR1 is SGHRS, CDR2 YFSETQ.

V gene TRBV18 combines with J gene TRBJ2-1; 11 bases are a match to TRBD2. From germline, CDR1 is KGHSH and CDR2 LQKENI. The CDR3 consists of 16 residues. Trimming took 0 bases from V and 10 from J; bases not matched to a gene: 8. In DNA form, the CDR3 reads TGTGCCAGCTCACCACCGTCGACTAGCGGGAAATGGGAGCAGTTCTTC. Its protein product is CASSPPSTSGKWEQFF.

The rearrangement uses TRBV6-4 and TRBJ2-7, with 8 nucleotides matching TRBD2. V lost 8 bases and J lost 0; bases outside the gene matches: 6. Looked up from germline, CDR1 is MRHNA and CDR2 is SNTAGT. This CDR3 contains 14 residues. The chain's CDR3 is CASPLAGGSYEQYF. The DNA of the CDR3 is TGTGCCAGCCCCCTAGCGGGTGGCTCCTACGAGCAGTACTTC.